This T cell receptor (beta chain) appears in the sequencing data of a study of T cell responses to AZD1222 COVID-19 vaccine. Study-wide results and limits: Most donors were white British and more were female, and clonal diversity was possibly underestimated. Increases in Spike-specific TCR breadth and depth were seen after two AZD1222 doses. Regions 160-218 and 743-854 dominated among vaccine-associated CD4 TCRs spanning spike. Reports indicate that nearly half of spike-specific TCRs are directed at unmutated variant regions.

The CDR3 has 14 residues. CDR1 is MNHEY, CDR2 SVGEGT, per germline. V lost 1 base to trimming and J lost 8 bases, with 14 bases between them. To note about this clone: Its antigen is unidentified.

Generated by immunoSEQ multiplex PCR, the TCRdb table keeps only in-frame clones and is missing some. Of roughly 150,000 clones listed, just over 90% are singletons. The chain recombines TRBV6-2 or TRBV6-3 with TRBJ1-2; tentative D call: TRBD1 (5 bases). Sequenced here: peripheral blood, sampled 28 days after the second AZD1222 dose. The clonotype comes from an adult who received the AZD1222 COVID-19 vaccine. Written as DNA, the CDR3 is TGTGCCAGCAGTTACTGGACGCGAGGGGACGGCTACACCTTC. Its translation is CASSYWTRGDGYTF.